This T cell receptor (beta chain) emerged from a study of T cells in Graves' hyperthyroidism and ophthalmopathy. Amplification of TCR beta CDR3 regions was performed using RNA transcripts as template. During a first-round RT-PCR of the TCR CDR3, the HTBI primer set was used. TCRdb re-called the multiplex PCR reads with MiXCR, one entry per CDR3 protein. The sample has approximately 600,000 distinct CDR3 sequences; about 15% are singletons. This clonotype was picked up many times. The J segment lost 10 bases and the V segment lost 4 bases, leaving 7 bases of the junction unmatched. CDR3 length: 14 residues. The germline V gene encodes CDR1 SNHLY and CDR2 FYNNEI.

Sample: blood. The chain combines TRBV2 with TRBJ2-1; 10 positions match TRBD2. The source of this sequence is a woman in her twenties or thirties with Graves' hyperthyroidism that later progressed to Graves' ophthalmopathy. The DNA of the CDR3 is TGTGCCAGCAGTGCCCCCAGCGGGAGGGGGGAGCAGTTCTTC. Residues: CASSAPSGRGEQFF. Full variable domain (missing parts from reference TRBV2 and TRBJ2-1): EPEVTQTPSHQVTQMGQEVILRCVPISNHLYFYWYRQILGQKVEFLVSFYNNEISEKSEIFDDQFSVERPDGSNFTLKIRSTKLEDSAMYFCASSAPSGRGEQFFGPGTRLTVL.